This T cell receptor (beta chain) emerged from a study of blood T cell repertoires in COVID-19. Across the whole study: The study drew acute and convalescent COVID-19 samples from the United States, Italy and Spain.

V lost 1 base to trimming and J lost 8 bases; unmatched junction nucleotides: 2. Germline CDR1 is SSHAT and CDR2 is FNYEAQ (reference sequence). The CDR3 is made up of 15 amino acids. Per the original methods: Scientists estimated how many nucleated cells there were by amplifying reference gene primers. The table came from immunoSEQ multiplex PCR; TCRdb's copy has only in-frame clones and leaves some out. That table gives V, J and clone size, and the DNA gave D and trimming. This table holds 150,000 to 180,000 clones, under 95% found once. The chain couples TRBV7-7 to TRBJ2-1, with TRBD2 matching over 13 bases. The source material was peripheral blood. The TCR originated in a man aged 50-59 years with acute or convalescent COVID-19. In DNA, the CDR3 is TGTGCCAGCAGCTTAGGACTAGCGGGAGGACATGAGCAGTTCTTC. Protein sequence: CASSLGLAGGHEQFF. Combining the CDR3 with reference TRBV7-7 and TRBJ2-1 gives the whole variable domain GAGVSQSPRYKVTKRGQDVTLRCDPISSHATLYWYQQALGQGPEFLTYFNYEAQPDKSGLPSDRFSAERPEGSISTLTIQRTEQRDSAMYRCASSLGLAGGHEQFFGPGTRLTVL.